These T cell receptor beta chains were read from a single sample in a study of vaccination and CD4 T cells after COVID-19. TCRdb reanalysed the PCR reads using MiXCR and keeps one entry per CDR3 protein. The sample shows over 15,000 distinct CDR3 sequences, roughly two fifths of them seen only once. Antigens of these TCRs are unknown. The sample was CD4+ T cells from blood, cultured in vitro, taken about 7 months after SARS-CoV-2 vaccination. All receptors come from a human donor who had recovered from COVID-19. CDR3s include the opening cysteine and the closing phenylalanine or tryptophan. A D gene is named only where the DNA matches it firmly. Not all rows give a size; the values are once, few, many and, for expanded clones, a class.

d_call j_call v_call clone_size cdr3_nt cdr3_aa
- TRBJ1-5 TRBV24-1 few TGTGCCACCAGTGACCGGATTGGGCAGCCCCAGCATTTT CATSDRIGQPQHF
- TRBJ2-3 TRBV7-2 - TGTGCCAGCAGCCTCCGAGGGGTCTTAACAGATACGCAGTATTTT CASSLRGVLTDTQYF
TRBD2 TRBJ2-5 TRBV7-9 - TGTGCCAGCAGTCATGGACTAGCGGGAGCCTTGACCCAAGAGACCCAGTACTTC CASSHGLAGALTQETQYF
- TRBJ2-2 TRBV7-3 - TGTGCCAGCACCAAGACGGCGAACACCGGGGAGCTGTTTTTT CASTKTANTGELFF
- TRBJ2-3 TRBV7-2 - TGTGCCAGCAGCTTAGTGCCCCCGGACTACCAAGATACGCAGTATTTT CASSLVPPDYQDTQYF
- TRBJ1-5 TRBV27 - TGTGCCAGCAGTAGAACTATCCGGGACCATAGCAATCAGCCCCAGCATTTT CASSRTIRDHSNQPQHF
- TRBJ1-1 TRBV7-9 - TGTGCCAGCAGCCGGCTGGTCACTGAAGCTTTCTTT CASSRLVTEAFF
TRBD1 TRBJ2-5 TRBV29-1 - TGCAGCGTTACGGACAGGTACCAAGAGACCCAGTACTTC CSVTDRYQETQYF
TRBD2 TRBJ2-7 TRBV20-1 - TGCAGTGCCCTAAACTCGGCTAGCGGGAGGGGCGAGCAGTACTTC CSALNSASGRGEQYF
- TRBJ2-7 TRBV6-5 - TGTGCCAGCAGTTTATCGGGACGGGTGAACGAGCAGTACTTC CASSLSGRVNEQYF
- TRBJ2-5 TRBV20-1 few TGCAGTGCTAGAGGGGGGGTTGGAGGCGAGACCCAGTACTTC CSARGGVGGETQYF
- TRBJ2-5 TRBV19 - TGTGCCAGTACCTCTCCAGGGAGAGAGACCCAGTACTTC CASTSPGRETQYF
TRBD1 TRBJ1-1 TRBV19 - TGTGCCAGTAGTATACAGGGGGCGGCTCGGACTGAAGCTTTCTTT CASSIQGAARTEAFF
TRBD1 TRBJ1-6 TRBV18 few TGTGCCAGCTCACCCGGACAGGGTCTGGCGTCACCCCTCCACTTT CASSPGQGLASPLHF
TRBD2 TRBJ2-1 TRBV20-1 - TGCAGTGCTAGGGTTGGGACTAGCGGGGGGGTTGAGCAGTTCTTC CSARVGTSGGVEQFF
- TRBJ2-5 TRBV6-1 - TGTGCCAGCAGTAGCCAGAGGGGGTCCGACCAAGAGACCCAGCACTTC CASSSQRGSDQETQHF
- TRBJ1-2 TRBV19 - TGTGCCAGTAGTGCACCACACAGGGCAGGCTATGGCTACACCTTC CASSAPHRAGYGYTF
- TRBJ2-3 TRBV7-7 - TGTGCTAGCAGCTTAGAACTCAGGGATACGCAGTATTTT CASSLELRDTQYF
- TRBJ2-1 TRBV20-1 - TGCAGTGCTAGCGGGGGCTCCTACAATGAGCAGTTCTTC CSASGGSYNEQFF
- TRBJ1-1 TRBV20-1 few TGCAGTGCTCCGCGGTCGTCCACTGAAGCTTTCTTT CSAPRSSTEAFF
- TRBJ1-2 TRBV6-1 - TGTGCCAGCAGCCACCTAGAAGTCTCAGCTAACTATGGCTACACCTTC CASSHLEVSANYGYTF
TRBD1 TRBJ1-6 TRBV6-2/TRBV6-3 once TGTGCCAGCAGCCCTCGACAGGGGACGAGTTCACCCCTCCACTTT CASSPRQGTSSPLHF
- TRBJ2-7 TRBV30 - TGTGCCTGGAACGTGGTTTTGGGGGGCGAGCAGTACTTC CAWNVVLGGEQYF
- TRBJ2-3 TRBV19 - TGTGCCAGTAGTAGAGGGACGGCACGAGTAACAGATACGCAGTATTTT CASSRGTARVTDTQYF
TRBD1 TRBJ1-2 TRBV7-2 - TGTGCCAGCAGCCCGAGGACAGGGGGGAGGTATGGCTACACCTTC CASSPRTGGRYGYTF
- TRBJ2-1 TRBV20-1 - TGCAGTGCCCAACCCCCGGGACTTACCTACAATGAGCAGTTCTTC CSAQPPGLTYNEQFF
TRBD2 TRBJ2-5 TRBV20-1 few TGCAGTGCAGCGGGGGTCGGGAGGGTCCAAGAGACCCAGTACTTC CSAAGVGRVQETQYF
- TRBJ1-2 TRBV27 - TGTGCCAGCAGTTTATCCCTTTTGAACCCTGGCTACACCTTC CASSLSLLNPGYTF
TRBD2 TRBJ2-7 TRBV7-2 few TGTGCCAGCAGCAAAGTCGGACTAGCGGGAGATTCCCACGAGCAGTACTTC CASSKVGLAGDSHEQYF
TRBD2 TRBJ2-5 TRBV20-1 - TGCAGTGCTGGGACTAGCCCCCAAGAGACCCAGTACTTC CSAGTSPQETQYF
- TRBJ2-5 TRBV7-2 few TGTGCCAGCAGCTTAGGGCTTATGGGGGTTCAAGAGACCCAGTACTTC CASSLGLMGVQETQYF
TRBD2 TRBJ2-7 TRBV6-5 - TGTGCCAGCAGTTACTCCCTCCTAGCGGGGCGCTACGAGCAGTACTTC CASSYSLLAGRYEQYF
TRBD2 TRBJ2-1 TRBV11-3 - TGTGCCAGCAGCTTGGGCGGGAGCTCCTACAATGAGCAGTTCTTC CASSLGGSSYNEQFF